Described below is a single T cell receptor beta chain sequence and its context. This clonotype was counted ten times or more. The clone's antigen remains unknown. Base qualities are missing; no much larger clone stands one base away. This entry belongs to a study of early T cells in non-severe SARS-CoV-2 infection (dated by TCRdb to about 2021). Some background on the complete study: TCR sequencing used bulk RNA from unsorted whole blood, so alpha and beta chains could not be paired.

Library method: 5' RACE. For sequencing, a NextSeq 500 was employed. In the TCR library protocol, unique molecular identifiers were attached to individual cDNA molecules to correct for PCR bias and sequencing error. Sequencing covered both TCR alpha and beta chains, and within each sample the abundances of alpha and beta sequences were tightly co-correlated. On the authors' methods: Decombinator V4 was used to annotate the V gene, J gene and CDR3 of the TCR sequences. Expanded TCRs were defined as changing significantly between any two time points under a Poisson model with p below 0.0001. TCR abundances were normalised to the total number of TCRs sequenced per sample and were expressed as counts per million. MAIT TCRs were defined by TRAV1-2 paired with TRAJ12, TRAJ20 or TRAJ33, and iNKT TCRs by TRAV10 paired with TRAJ18. VDJdb, accessed on 1 November 2021, was searched for TCRs annotated for CMV, EBV and SARS-CoV-2, and TCRs annotated for more than one antigen were excluded. TCRdb reworked the public reads: Q25 trimming with fastp, MiXCR clone assembly, productive beta chains retained. Under each unique CDR3 protein, matching rows form one entry showing the most common genes and DNA. TCRdb assigned the V and J calls; the authors' analysis was not used. This sample gives over 45,000 distinct CDR3 sequences in total; around 8% of them show up just once. 10% to 13% of the sample is in the top ten clones.

The study was a case-control design nested within a healthcare worker cohort in London, UK, with weekly nasopharyngeal swab PCR tests and blood sampling. Healthcare workers were enrolled in the week of the UK lockdown, from 23 to 31 March 2020, and were followed every week for up to roughly 16 weeks. Beyond this particular receptor, the publication reports: Matching against VDJdb was skewed toward anti-spike CD8 responses, likely underestimated virus-specific expansions, and missed private and CD4 specificities.

The CDR3 has 13 amino acids, counting the end cysteine and phenylalanine. This entry keeps only the CDR3 DNA: 39 bases, framed from base 1. Clipping removes 7 bases from V and 3 bases from J, with 8 as the unmatched junction base count. CDR1 and CDR2 (DFQATT, SNEGSKA) derive from the germline V gene (reference sequence). This sample comprised whole blood, obtained at baseline. The sequence came from an adult who was a healthcare worker with PCR-confirmed SARS-CoV-2 infection or an uninfected control (not recorded which). The rearrangement combines TRBV20-1 with TRBJ2-7; TRBD1 fits 8 bases in the junction. The nucleotide sequence reads as follows: TGCAGTGTTGGGGGACAGGTGAACTACGAGCAGTACTTC. The translation is CSVGGQVNYEQYF.